A single sample is the source of the 9 T cell receptor beta chains below, sequenced in a study of technical replicates of blood from a few donors (dated by TCRdb to about 2017). The library came from the immunoSEQ multiplex PCR assay. Drawn from immuneACCESS, this table holds only the in-frame rearrangements with V and J called that TCRdb kept. Clones are partly lost; checked studies trace under half to an unresolved V gene and leave the rest unexplained. The sample has roughly 80,000 clones on record, 96% of them singletons. The ten largest clones capture around 0.38% of the sample. The sample taken for sequencing was T cells isolated from PBMCs. All receptors come from a human donor in good health.

This clone was picked up one time. The chain carries TRBV27 and TRBJ2-1; 8 bases map to TRBD1. Per the germline V gene, CDR1 is MNHEY and CDR2 is SMNVEV (reference sequence). The CDR3 has 14 amino acids. V was clipped by 7 bases and J by 1 base; unmatched bases: 3. CDR3 coding DNA: TGTGCCAGCACCACAGGGGGATCCTACAATGAGCAGTTCTTC. It codes for CASTTGGSYNEQFF.

The chain is built from TRBV7-9 and TRBJ1-2; 7 nucleotides agree with TRBD1. This CDR3 comprises 16 residues. Germline V gene lookup returns CDR1 SEHNR and CDR2 FQNEAQ (reference sequence). J was trimmed by 8 bases and V by 2 bases; bases with no gene match: 14. The CDR3 spells CASSLNRGGPHQGYTF. CDR3 DNA sequence: TGTGCCAGCAGCTTAAATCGAGGGGGCCCCCACCAAGGCTACACCTTC.

The chain has TRBV27 and TRBJ2-7, with D possibly TRBD1 on 5 matching bases. The germline CDR1 and CDR2 sequences are MNHEY and SMNVEV (reference sequence). The germline V and J ends were trimmed by 4 bases and 2 bases, with 15 bases remaining between them. This CDR3 is built from 15 residues. The DNA for the CDR3 is TGTGCCAGCAGTTACCAGAGCAGGGCCCCCTACGAGCAGTACTTC. Its protein product is CASSYQSRAPYEQYF.

The rearrangement uses TRBV7-9 and TRBJ2-1; perhaps TRBD1 as D (5 bases). V was shortened by 7 bases and J by 4 bases, with 11 bases between the two germline ends. This CDR3 has 13 amino acids. CDR1 is SEHNR and CDR2 is FQNEAQ in the germline V gene (reference sequence). The CDR3 DNA follows: TGTGCCAGCATTCGGACACAGTACAATGAGCAGTTCTTC. Translated: CASIRTQYNEQFF.

The chain combines TRBV27 with TRBJ2-1; D is uncertain. Germline-derived CDR1 and CDR2 are MNHEY and SMNVEV (reference sequence). The CDR3 has 12 residues. The ends were cut back, 5 bases at V and 9 bases at J, with 11 bases in the middle. CDR3 protein: CASSPRTTEQFF. In DNA form, the CDR3 reads TGTGCCAGCAGTCCACGAACAACTGAGCAGTTCTTC.

The V and J genes are TRBV30 and TRBJ2-2; 7 bases agree with TRBD1. Trimming at V came to 2 bases and at J to 0 bases, leaving 9 bases not matched to a gene. Germline V lookup: CDR1 GTSNPN, CDR2 SVGIG (reference sequence). This CDR3 region has 17 residues. Here the CDR3 reads CAWSFLGGYPNTGELFF. Written as DNA, the CDR3 is TGTGCCTGGAGTTTCTTAGGGGGCTACCCGAACACCGGGGAGCTGTTTTTT.

The chain has TRBV13 and TRBJ2-1, with 12 bases that match TRBD1. The J segment lost 7 bases and the V segment lost 6 bases, leaving 10 bases of the junction unmatched. This CDR3 region has 16 residues. Germline V gene lookup returns CDR1 PRHDT and CDR2 FYEKMQ (reference sequence). The CDR3, as DNA: TGTGCCAGCAGGTACATCGGGACAGGGGGCAAAAATGAGCAGTTCTTC. It codes for CASRYIGTGGKNEQFF.

The J gene is TRBJ2-7, the V gene TRBV29-1; a possible D gene is TRBD2 (5 bases). Germline lookup yields CDR1 SQVTM and CDR2 ANQGSEA. The CDR3 totals 12 residues. Trimming removed 4 bases at V and 6 bases at J, with 13 bases between. CDR3 bases: TGCAGCGTTGGGGTCACGGGAAGCGAGCAGTACTTC. Translating it yields CSVGVTGSEQYF.

This rearrangement joins TRBV27 to TRBJ2-5; 8 bases match TRBD1. The germline CDR1 and CDR2 sequences are MNHEY and SMNVEV (reference sequence). Trimming removed 3 bases from V and 5 bases from J; junction bases left unmatched: 8. The CDR3 runs to 15 residues. In nucleotides, the CDR3 is TGTGCCAGCAGTTTCCGGGGACAGGTAAAGGAGACCCAGTACTTC. As protein: CASSFRGQVKETQYF.